A single sample is the source of the 24 T cell receptor beta chains below, sequenced in a study of blood T cell repertoires in COVID-19. The table came from immunoSEQ multiplex PCR; TCRdb's copy has only in-frame clones and leaves some out. This sample has 250,000 to 300,000 clones; approximately 88% occur once, and the top ten carry about 7%. What was sequenced was peripheral blood. The receptors here all came from a young woman who had recovered from COVID-19.

The chain is built from TRBV19 and TRBJ2-5, with 11 bases that match TRBD2. The V segment lost 6 bases and the J segment 1 base; nucleotides outside the gene matches: 4. From germline, CDR1 is LNHDA and CDR2 SQIVND (reference sequence). The CDR3 consists of 15 residues. The CDR3 region has the DNA TGTGCCAGTAGCAGACTAGCGGGGATCCAAGAGACCCAGTACTTC. It specifies CASSRLAGIQETQYF.

Here the CDR3 DNA reads TGCGCCAGCAGCCAATGGACAGGGGATGCTGAAGCTTTCTTT. Protein product: CASSQWTGDAEAFF. The chain uses TRBV4-3 and TRBJ1-1, with 9 bases fitting TRBD1. Germline-derived CDR1 and CDR2 are LGHNA and YSLEER. V lost 2 bases, J lost 6 bases, and 4 bases stayed unmatched. The CDR3 runs to 14 residues.

The chain uses TRBV29-1 and TRBJ2-7, with TRBD1 as a possible D gene (5 bases). This CDR3 contains 11 residues. Trimming took 4 bases from V and 2 from J, leaving 6 bases between them. Germline V gene lookup returns CDR1 SQVTM and CDR2 ANQGSEA. The CDR3 bases are TGCAGCGTTGGACAGACCTACGAGCAGTACTTC. Its translation is CSVGQTYEQYF.

This clone was counted a single time. J is TRBJ1-5 and V is TRBV28, with D possibly TRBD1 on 6 matching bases. Germline V gene lookup returns CDR1 MDHEN and CDR2 SYDVKM. V lost 3 bases, J lost 4 bases, and 10 bases lay in between. The CDR3 totals 14 residues. CDR3 in amino acids: CASSFRGGNQPQHF. CDR3 DNA: TGTGCCAGCAGTTTTCGAGGGGGTAATCAGCCCCAGCATTTT.

This chain joins TRBV27 and TRBJ2-3; 16 nucleotides match TRBD2. The CDR3 covers 15 residues. The germline gives CDR1 MNHEY, CDR2 SMNVEV (reference sequence). The ends lost 6 bases at V and 9 bases at J; junction bases unmatched: 6. The CDR3 bases are TGTGCCAGCAGCGGGACTAGCGGGGGGGCGGGAACGCAGTATTTT. It is translated as CASSGTSGGAGTQYF.

This clone was counted between two and nine times. This chain uses TRBV7-2 with TRBJ1-5; D call uncertain. The V gene lost 0 bases and the J gene lost 0 bases, with 6 bases spanning the gap. Germline V gene sequence: CDR1 SGHTA, CDR2 FQGNSA. This CDR3 has 15 amino acids. The CDR3 DNA reads TGTGCCAGCAGCTTAGCCATCAATAGCAATCAGCCCCAGCATTTT. It translates to CASSLAINSNQPQHF.

The chain couples TRBV30 to TRBJ1-1; 8 bases match TRBD1. V lost 0 bases and J lost 1; bases outside the gene matches: 7. CDR1 is GTSNPN and CDR2 is SVGIG in the germline V gene (reference sequence). The CDR3 covers 16 residues. The CDR3 nucleotides read TGTGCCTGGAGTGTATCCAGGGGGCCCTGGAACACTGAAGCTTTCTTT. As protein: CAWSVSRGPWNTEAFF.

The chain combines TRBV9 with TRBJ1-3; 7 nucleotides match TRBD1. The CDR3 length is 15 residues. Unmatched junction bases numbered 5, after V lost 1 base and J lost 4 bases. Germline CDR1 reads SGDLS; CDR2 reads YYNGEE. CDR3 nucleotides: TGTGCCAGCAGCGTAAAGACAGGGAGGGGAAACACCATATATTTT. Translating gives CASSVKTGRGNTIYF.

The CDR3 nucleotides read TGCGCCAGCAGCGCCTCCGGGACTAGCGGGGGAGAGACCCAGTACTTC. Protein sequence: CASSASGTSGGETQYF. The rearrangement uses TRBV5-1 and TRBJ2-5; 14 nucleotides line up with TRBD2. CDR1 is SGHRS, CDR2 YFSETQ, per germline. CDR3 size: 16 residues. V was pared by 4 bases and J by 4 bases, with 6 bases of the junction left unmatched.

CDR3 sequence reads: CASSLVGGYEQYF. CDR3 nucleotide sequence: TGCGCCAGCAGCTTGGTAGGGGGCTACGAGCAGTACTTC. The V call is TRBV5-1, the J call TRBJ2-7, with a possible D match to TRBD1 (6 bases). With 0 bases removed from V and 3 bases from J, the gap between germline ends came to 7 bases. CDR3 length: 13 residues. The germline CDR1 and CDR2 sequences are SGHRS and YFSETQ.

The chain couples TRBV27 to TRBJ2-3, with D perhaps TRBD2 (6 bases). The CDR3 contains 14 residues. Trimming took 5 bases from V and 4 from J, leaving 13 bases between them. Germline CDR1 and CDR2: MNHEY and SMNVEV (reference sequence). The CDR3 DNA reads TGTGCCAGCAGTCCCCGCGGGGATGCAGATACGCAGTATTTT. Translated: CASSPRGDADTQYF.

This sequence joins TRBV6-5 and TRBJ1-4, with 8 bases matching TRBD1. The germline CDR1 and CDR2 sequences are MNHEY and SVGAGI. This CDR3 has 14 amino acids. J was trimmed by 8 bases and V by 7 bases; bases with no gene match: 9. The CDR3 DNA follows: TGTGCCAGCACCCATGGGACAGGTTCGGAAAAACTGTTTTTT. This translates into CASTHGTGSEKLFF.

The chain joins TRBV3-1 (or the pseudogene TRBV3-2) to TRBJ1-1, with TRBD1 matching 9 bases. V gave up 5 bases and J gave up 5 bases; unmatched junction bases: 3. The CDR3 runs to 13 residues. Germline CDR1 is LGHDT and CDR2 is YNNKEL (reference sequence). Here the CDR3 reads CASSDRGGTEAFF. The CDR3 region has the DNA TGTGCCAGCAGCGACAGGGGGGGAACTGAAGCTTTCTTT.

V gene TRBV6-2 or TRBV6-3 combines with J gene TRBJ1-1; possibly TRBD1 for D (6 bases). Trimming took 4 bases from V and 4 from J, leaving 10 bases between them. The CDR3 extends over 13 amino acids. Germline V gene sequence: CDR1 MNHEY, CDR2 SVGEGT. The chain's CDR3 is CASSSQGGTEAFF. Written as DNA, the CDR3 is TGTGCCAGCAGTTCTCAAGGGGGCACTGAAGCTTTCTTT.

The CDR3 DNA reads as TGTGCCAGTAGTGTCAGGGGCGCCAAAAACATTCAGTACTTC. Amino acids: CASSVRGAKNIQYF. This sequence joins TRBV19 and TRBJ2-4; D might be TRBD1 (6 bases). V was pared by 5 bases and J by 1 base, with 9 bases between. The CDR3 runs 14 residues. CDR1 and CDR2 (germline): LNHDA, SQIVND (reference sequence). The whole variable domain, remainder taken from reference TRBV19 and TRBJ2-4, is DGGITQSPKYLFRKEGQNVTLSCEQNLNHDAMYWYRQDPGQGLRLIYYSQIVNDFQKGDIAEGYSVSREKKESFPLTVTSAQKNPTAFYLCASSVRGAKNIQYFGAGTRLSVL.

This chain uses TRBV7-9 with TRBJ1-4; TRBD1 agrees at 8 bases. The germline V gene encodes CDR1 SEHNR and CDR2 FQNEAQ (reference sequence). The CDR3 is 15 residues long. Unmatched junction bases numbered 10, after V lost 6 bases and J lost 7 bases. In DNA, the CDR3 is TGTGCCAGCAGGTCGCCAGGGGGCCGTGGTGAAAAACTGTTTTTT. This translates into CASRSPGGRGEKLFF.

This clone was found once. The rearrangement uses TRBV6-1 and TRBJ2-1, with TRBD2 matching over 8 bases. CDR1 and CDR2 (germline): MNHNS, SASEGT. This CDR3 comprises 14 residues. V trimming: 0 bases; J trimming: 10 bases; junction bases outside the gene matches: 5. The CDR3, as DNA: TGTGCCAGCAGTGAAGCAGCGCGGGGGGTAGAGCAGTTCTTC. Amino acid sequence: CASSEAARGVEQFF.

The V gene is TRBV6-5, the J gene TRBJ1-2, with 10 nucleotides matching TRBD1. CDR3 length: 15 amino acids. J lost 6 bases, V lost 2 bases, and 6 bases had no gene match. In germline, CDR1 is MNHEY, CDR2 SVGAGI. In DNA form, the CDR3 reads TGTGCCAGCAGTTACGGGGACAGGGGCAGGGATGGCTACACCTTC. It is translated as CASSYGDRGRDGYTF.

This clone was found a few times. This rearrangement joins TRBV6-4 to TRBJ2-1, with a weak D call TRBD2 (6 bases). Trimming left V 4 bases short and J 7 bases short, with 11 bases between. The length of the CDR3 is 13 residues. CDR1 and CDR2 from the germline V gene are MRHNA and SNTAGT. CDR3 DNA: TGTGCCAGCAGTGCCGGGACTGAGAATGAGCAGTTCTTC. Translating gives CASSAGTENEQFF.

This rearrangement joins TRBV5-1 to TRBJ2-1; 7 positions agree with TRBD1. The CDR3 covers 14 residues. Per germline, CDR1 SGHRS and CDR2 YFSETQ. V shed 3 bases and J 10 bases; nucleotides not matched to a gene: 10. This chain's CDR3 is CASSSTGIQTEQFF. DNA of the CDR3: TGCGCCAGCAGCTCGACAGGGATCCAAACCGAGCAGTTCTTC.

The chain employs TRBV9 and TRBJ2-3, with TRBD1 matching over 7 bases. V shed 4 bases and J 1 base; nucleotides not matched to a gene: 3. The CDR3 totals 14 residues. Germline loops: CDR1 SGDLS, CDR2 YYNGEE. The CDR3 sequence is CASSFGTGTDTQYF. The CDR3, as DNA: TGTGCCAGCAGCTTTGGGACAGGCACAGATACGCAGTATTTT.

This chain links TRBV30 with TRBJ1-2; 7 bases line up with TRBD1. From germline, CDR1 is GTSNPN and CDR2 SVGIG (reference sequence). The J segment lost 2 bases and the V segment lost 2 bases, leaving 2 bases of the junction unmatched. This CDR3 spans 13 amino acids. In DNA, the CDR3 is TGTGCCTGGAGTACAGGGGTGAACTATGGCTACACCTTC. This codes for CAWSTGVNYGYTF. Full variable domain (rest looked up from reference TRBV30 and TRBJ1-2): SQTIHQWPATLVQPVGSPLSLECTVEGTSNPNLYWYRQAAGRGLQLLFYSVGIGQISSEVPQNLSASRPQDRQFILSSKKLLLSDSGFYLCAWSTGVNYGYTFGSGTRLTVV.

The chain joins TRBV20-1 to TRBJ2-3; 9 bases agree with TRBD2. The CDR3 loop spans 16 amino acids. V lost 3 bases and J lost 2; bases outside the gene matches: 9. Germline V lookup: CDR1 DFQATT, CDR2 SNEGSKA (reference sequence). The chain's CDR3 is CSASGAGGRTTDTQYF. CDR3 nucleotide sequence: TGCAGTGCTAGTGGCGCGGGGGGGCGGACCACAGATACGCAGTATTTT.

This clone was detected only once. This chain uses TRBV6-5 with TRBJ1-2; weak D call: TRBD1 (6 bases). V lost 7 bases, J lost 3 bases, and 15 bases lay in between. The CDR3 runs to 14 residues. Looked up from germline, CDR1 is MNHEY and CDR2 is SVGAGI. The CDR3 spells CASTPWGGDYGYTF. Written as DNA, the CDR3 is TGTGCCAGCACCCCATGGGGGGGCGACTATGGCTACACCTTC.